The 21 T cell receptor beta chains given below trace back to one sample, sequenced in a study of blood T cell repertoires in COVID-19. Only in-frame clones appear in the TCRdb table, and some are missing; sequencing was by immunoSEQ multiplex PCR. Here the sample spans approximately 300,000 clones, roughly 90% being singletons. Input material: peripheral blood. These receptors all come from a man aged 18 to 35 who had recovered from COVID-19.

This clone was counted once. The sample contains more than one DNA sequence encoding this CDR3. The CDR3 region has the DNA TGTGCCAGCAGCTCTCAGGGGAACACTGAAGCTTTCTTT. This codes for CASSSQGNTEAFF. The rearrangement uses TRBV7-3 and TRBJ1-1; D perhaps matches TRBD1 (5 bases). The CDR3 runs to 13 residues. Trimming cost V 4 bases and J 1 base, with 7 bases left between them. Germline values: CDR1 SGHTA, CDR2 FQGTGA.

This sequence joins TRBV7-8 and TRBJ2-1; TRBD2 matches 12 bases. Losses at the gene ends were 8 bases for V and 7 bases for J; bases not matched to a gene: 6. CDR1 is SGHVS, CDR2 FQNEAQ, per germline. CDR3 length: 14 amino acids. CDR3 sequence (DNA): TGTGCCAGCGTCGGGACTAGCGGGTATAATGAGCAGTTCTTC. Translation: CASVGTSGYNEQFF.

This chain uses TRBV3-1 (or the pseudogene TRBV3-2) with TRBJ2-1, with no clear D. Trimming removed 10 bases from V and 1 base from J, with 5 bases in between. Germline V lookup: CDR1 LGHDT, CDR2 YNNKEL (reference sequence). The CDR3 is 11 residues long. The CDR3 bases are TGTGCCACCCTTTCCTACAATGAGCAGTTCTTC. Translating it yields CATLSYNEQFF.

The V gene is TRBV12-5, the J gene TRBJ1-4; D possibly corresponds to TRBD1 (6 bases). The germline V gene has CDR1 LGHNT and CDR2 FRNRAP. The CDR3 consists of 12 residues. V lost 6 bases and J 8 bases, leaving 10 bases between the germline ends. CDR3: CASGQGIEKLFF. The CDR3 region has the DNA TGTGCTAGTGGCCAGGGGATAGAAAAACTGTTTTTT.

J is TRBJ2-5 and V is TRBV7-2, with 7 bases matching TRBD2. V shed 3 bases, J shed 5 bases, and the junction held 6 bases outside the gene matches. The germline V gene encodes CDR1 SGHTA and CDR2 FQGNSA. This CDR3 is 14 amino acids long. The CDR3 loop is CASSFLAGVETQYF. Written as DNA, the CDR3 is TGTGCCAGCAGCTTCCTGGCGGGGGTCGAGACCCAGTACTTC.

The rearrangement links TRBV5-1 to TRBJ2-1, with 7 bases identical to TRBD2. V lost 0 bases and J lost 9; bases outside the gene matches: 12. CDR3 length: 16 amino acids. In germline, CDR1 is SGHRS, CDR2 YFSETQ. CDR3 in DNA: TGCGCCAGCAGCTTGGAAGCGGGAATGCATCGGAGTGAGCAGTTCTTC. Translated: CASSLEAGMHRSEQFF.

This clone was found many times. V is TRBV30 and J is TRBJ2-2; 9 bases line up with TRBD2. The CDR3 is made up of 13 amino acids. The trim removed 7 bases at V and 10 bases at J, leaving 10 bases unmatched. Germline V gene lookup returns CDR1 GTSNPN and CDR2 SVGIG (reference sequence). The CDR3 loop is CAFRGLARMELFF. As DNA, the CDR3 is TGTGCCTTTCGGGGACTAGCAAGAATGGAGCTGTTTTTT. Full variable domain (rest looked up from reference TRBV30 and TRBJ2-2): SQTIHQWPATLVQPVGSPLSLECTVEGTSNPNLYWYRQAAGRGLQLLFYSVGIGQISSEVPQNLSASRPQDRQFILSSKKLLLSDSGFYLCAFRGLARMELFFGEGSRLTVL.

The chain's CDR3 is CASRTGSEQYF. The CDR3 DNA sequence: TGTGCCTCCAGGACAGGGAGCGAGCAGTACTTC. The rearrangement joins TRBV19 to TRBJ2-7; 8 bases match TRBD1. The trim removed 11 bases at V and 6 bases at J, leaving 6 bases unmatched. The CDR3 covers 11 residues. Germline assignment: CDR1 LNHDA and CDR2 SQIVND (reference sequence).

The table lists this clone with a count of one. V and J are TRBV24-1 and TRBJ1-1; a weak D match, TRBD1 (6 bases). V dropped 5 bases and J dropped 3 bases, with 12 bases sitting between them. The CDR3 runs to 14 residues. The germline CDR1 and CDR2 sequences are KGHDR and SFDVKD. CDR3 nucleotides: TGTGCCACCAGTGTCATGGACAGATACACTGAAGCTTTCTTT. It translates to CATSVMDRYTEAFF.

The chain recombines TRBV6-5 with TRBJ1-6, with 7 bases lining up with TRBD1. The trim removed 6 bases at V and 4 bases at J, leaving 0 bases unmatched. Looked up from germline, CDR1 is MNHEY and CDR2 is SVGAGI. The CDR3 is 13 amino acids. In DNA, the CDR3 is TGTGCCAGCAGGGGACAGTATAATTCACCCCTCCACTTT. Translation gives CASRGQYNSPLHF.

The chain links TRBV5-5 to TRBJ2-5, with 8 bases matching TRBD1. The V and J ends lost 0 bases and 5 bases, in that order; junction bases with no gene match: 12. Per the germline V gene, CDR1 is SGHKS and CDR2 is YYEKEE (reference sequence). This CDR3 is 17 amino acids long. CDR3 coding DNA: TGTGCCAGCAGCTTGGTTGTCAGGGGGCCGGTCAAGGAGACCCAGTACTTC. Translated: CASSLVVRGPVKETQYF.

The gene calls are TRBV5-4 and TRBJ2-7; TRBD1 matches at 8 bases. Germline CDR1 is SGHNT and CDR2 is YYREEE (reference sequence). CDR3 length: 14 amino acids. The V gene end was trimmed by 4 bases and the J gene end by 6 bases; junction bases not matched to a gene: 9. CDR3 sequence: CASSTQDRVSEQYF. CDR3 nucleotides: TGTGCCAGCAGCACTCAGGACAGGGTGAGCGAGCAGTACTTC.

This clone has only one observation. V usage is TRBV3-1 (or the pseudogene TRBV3-2) and J usage is TRBJ1-2; D call uncertain. The CDR3 totals 14 residues. CDR1 is LGHDT, CDR2 YNNKEL, per germline (reference sequence). Trimming took 0 bases from V and 4 from J, leaving 9 bases between them. The CDR3: CASSQESGSYGYTF. CDR3 nucleotides: TGTGCCAGCAGCCAAGAGTCCGGGTCCTATGGCTACACCTTC.

This clone was counted between two and nine times. The J gene is TRBJ2-7, the V gene TRBV11-2; 7 bases align to TRBD1. CDR1 and CDR2 (germline): SGHAT, FQNNGV. The CDR3 runs to 13 residues. V was clipped by 0 bases and J by 6 bases; unmatched bases: 2. The CDR3: CASSLDRGSEQYF. The CDR3 nucleotides are TGTGCCAGCAGCTTAGACAGGGGGAGCGAGCAGTACTTC.

This chain connects TRBV7-6 to TRBJ1-3, with a weak D call TRBD1 (5 bases). CDR3 size: 17 residues. V lost 1 base and J 2 bases, leaving 15 bases between the germline ends. Germline V CDR1 and CDR2: SGHVS, FNYEAQ. This CDR3 is CASSLETAKRAGNTIYF. The CDR3 region has the DNA TGTGCCAGCAGCTTAGAGACAGCCAAAAGGGCTGGAAACACCATATATTTT.

This clone showed up just once. The chain links TRBV7-8 to TRBJ1-1; possible D gene TRBD1, 6 bases. V lost 5 bases and J 2 bases, leaving 18 bases between the germline ends. Germline V CDR1 and CDR2: SGHVS, FQNEAQ. The CDR3 is 16 residues long. CDR3 nucleotides: TGTGCCAGCAGCCCCATCGTGAGGGGGTCCAACACTGAAGCTTTCTTT. Its protein is CASSPIVRGSNTEAFF.

This clone was recorded a few times. This rearrangement joins TRBV6-5 to TRBJ1-5; the D is unclear. The germline CDR1 and CDR2 sequences are MNHEY and SVGAGI. This CDR3 is 13 amino acids long. V lost 7 bases and J lost 3, with 10 bases in between. The CDR3 loop is CASTSVFNQPQHF. In nucleotides, the CDR3 is TGTGCCAGCACATCGGTTTTCAATCAGCCCCAGCATTTT.

This clone occurred a few times. The chain is built from TRBV27 and TRBJ1-5, with a tentative D call TRBD1 (5 bases). CDR1 and CDR2 from the germline V gene are MNHEY and SMNVEV (reference sequence). The CDR3 contains 12 residues. V was pared by 8 bases and J by 7 bases, with 12 bases between. The DNA of the CDR3 is TGTGCCAGCGGTGGATCAGGGCAGCCCCAGCATTTT. It yields the protein CASGGSGQPQHF.

The V call is TRBV6-5, the J call TRBJ2-3; D is perhaps TRBD1 (5 bases). The V end was cut by 1 base, the J end by 1 base, with 9 bases between. The CDR3 totals 15 residues. Germline loops: CDR1 MNHEY, CDR2 SVGAGI. The CDR3 here is CASSYLLGGTDTQYF. Here the CDR3 DNA reads TGTGCCAGCAGTTACTTGCTAGGGGGCACAGATACGCAGTATTTT.

The V call is TRBV27, the J call TRBJ1-4; 10 bases are a match to TRBD1. There are 18 residues in the CDR3. CDR1 MNHEY and CDR2 SMNVEV come from the germline V gene (reference sequence). V shed 5 bases and J 8 bases; nucleotides not matched to a gene: 17. DNA of the CDR3: TGTGCCAGCAGTGTCTCCCGGGACAGGGGCCCAGGGGGGGAAAAACTGTTTTTT. This encodes CASSVSRDRGPGGEKLFF.

The chain uses TRBV7-9 and TRBJ1-4; D ambiguous. The length of the CDR3 is 16 residues. The germline V and J ends were trimmed by 3 bases and 0 bases, with 11 bases remaining between them. The V gene's germline CDR1 is SEHNR and CDR2 FQNEAQ (reference sequence). CDR3 amino acids: CASSFLEETTNEKLFF. For the CDR3, the DNA is TGTGCCAGCAGCTTTCTAGAGGAGACAACTAATGAAAAACTGTTTTTT. The complete variable domain, with remaining parts taken from reference TRBV7-9 and TRBJ1-4, reads DTGVSQNPRHKITKRGQNVTFRCDPISEHNRLYWYRQTLGQGPEFLTYFQNEAQLEKSRLLSDRFSAERPKGSFSTLEIQRTEQGDSAMYLCASSFLEETTNEKLFFGSGTQLSVL.